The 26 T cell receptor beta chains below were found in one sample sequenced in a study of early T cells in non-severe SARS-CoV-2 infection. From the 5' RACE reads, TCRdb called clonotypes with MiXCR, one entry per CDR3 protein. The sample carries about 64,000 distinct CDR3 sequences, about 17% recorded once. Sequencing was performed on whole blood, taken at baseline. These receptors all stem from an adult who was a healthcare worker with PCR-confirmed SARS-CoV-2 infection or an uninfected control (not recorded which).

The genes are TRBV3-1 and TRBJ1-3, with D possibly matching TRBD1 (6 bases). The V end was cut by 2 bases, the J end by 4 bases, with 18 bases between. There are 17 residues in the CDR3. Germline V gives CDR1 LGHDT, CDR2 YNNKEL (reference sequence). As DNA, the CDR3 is TGTGCCAGCAGCCAACTAACAGGGAAGTCGTCAGGAAACACCATATATTTT. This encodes CASSQLTGKSSGNTIYF. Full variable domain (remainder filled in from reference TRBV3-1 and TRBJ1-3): DTAVSQTPKYLVTQMGNDKSIKCEQNLGHDTMYWYKQDSKKFLKIMFSYNNKELIINETVPNRFSPKSPDKAHLNLHINSLELGDSAVYFCASSQLTGKSSGNTIYFGEGSWLTVV.

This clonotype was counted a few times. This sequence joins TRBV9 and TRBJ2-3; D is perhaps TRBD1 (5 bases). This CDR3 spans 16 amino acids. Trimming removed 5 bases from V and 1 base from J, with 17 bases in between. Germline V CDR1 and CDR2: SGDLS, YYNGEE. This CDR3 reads CASSLSTGIGTDTQYF. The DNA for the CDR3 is TGTGCCAGCAGTCTTAGTACAGGTATCGGCACAGATACGCAGTATTTT.

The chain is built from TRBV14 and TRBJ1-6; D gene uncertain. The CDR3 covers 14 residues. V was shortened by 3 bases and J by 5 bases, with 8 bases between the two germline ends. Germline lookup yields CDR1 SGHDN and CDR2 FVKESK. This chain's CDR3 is CASSQGLHNSPLHF. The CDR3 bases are TGTGCCAGCAGCCAGGGCTTGCATAATTCACCCCTCCACTTT.

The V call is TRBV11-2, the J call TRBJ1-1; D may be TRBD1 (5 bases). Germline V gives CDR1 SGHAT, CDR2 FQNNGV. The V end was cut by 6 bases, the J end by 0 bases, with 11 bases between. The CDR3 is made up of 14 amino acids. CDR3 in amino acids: CASRTIGVNTEAFF. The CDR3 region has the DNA TGTGCCAGCAGAACGATAGGGGTGAACACTGAAGCTTTCTTT.

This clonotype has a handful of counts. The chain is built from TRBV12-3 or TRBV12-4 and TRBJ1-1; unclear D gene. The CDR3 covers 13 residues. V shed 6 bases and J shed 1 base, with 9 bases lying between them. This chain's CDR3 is CASSHLGNTEAFF. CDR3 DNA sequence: TGTGCCAGCAGCCACTTAGGGAACACTGAAGCTTTCTTT.

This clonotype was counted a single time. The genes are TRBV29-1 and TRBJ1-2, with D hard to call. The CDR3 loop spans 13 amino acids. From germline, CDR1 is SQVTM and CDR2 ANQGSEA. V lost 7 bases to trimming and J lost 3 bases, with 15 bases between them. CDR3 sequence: CSAQSGGDYGYTF. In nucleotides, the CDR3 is TGCAGCGCCCAATCGGGCGGAGACTATGGCTACACCTTC.

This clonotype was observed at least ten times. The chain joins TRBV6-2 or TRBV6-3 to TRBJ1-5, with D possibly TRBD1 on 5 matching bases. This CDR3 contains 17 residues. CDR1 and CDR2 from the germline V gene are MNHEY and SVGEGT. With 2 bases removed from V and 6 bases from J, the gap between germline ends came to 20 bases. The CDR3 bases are TGTGCCAGCAGTTACCTCGGTCTTGGGCAGGGAAGTCAGCCCCAGCATTTT. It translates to CASSYLGLGQGSQPQHF.

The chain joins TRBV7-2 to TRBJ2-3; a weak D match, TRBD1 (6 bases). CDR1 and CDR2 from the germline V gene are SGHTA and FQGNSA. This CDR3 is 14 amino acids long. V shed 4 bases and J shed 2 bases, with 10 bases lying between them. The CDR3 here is CASSSGQFTDTQYF. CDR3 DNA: TGTGCCAGCAGCTCCGGACAGTTCACAGATACGCAGTATTTT.

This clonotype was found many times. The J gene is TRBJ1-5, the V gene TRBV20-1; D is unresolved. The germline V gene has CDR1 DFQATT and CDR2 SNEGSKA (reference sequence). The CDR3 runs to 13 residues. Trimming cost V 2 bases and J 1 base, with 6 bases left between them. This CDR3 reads CSARLGSNQPQHF. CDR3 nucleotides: TGCAGTGCTAGATTGGGCAGCAATCAGCCCCAGCATTTT.

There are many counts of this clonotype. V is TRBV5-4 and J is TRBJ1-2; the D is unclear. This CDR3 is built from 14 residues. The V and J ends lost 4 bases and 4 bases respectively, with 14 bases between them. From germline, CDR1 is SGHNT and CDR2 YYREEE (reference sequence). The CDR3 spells CASSPSKRSYGYTF. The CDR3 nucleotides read TGTGCCAGCAGCCCAAGCAAGAGGTCCTATGGCTACACCTTC.

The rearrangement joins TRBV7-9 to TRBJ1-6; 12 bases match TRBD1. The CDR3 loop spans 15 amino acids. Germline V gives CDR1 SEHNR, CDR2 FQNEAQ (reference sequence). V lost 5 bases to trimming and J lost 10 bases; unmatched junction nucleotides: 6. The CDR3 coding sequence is TGTGCCAGCAGCCCCGCCGGGACAGGGGGCTCACCCCTCCACTTT. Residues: CASSPAGTGGSPLHF.

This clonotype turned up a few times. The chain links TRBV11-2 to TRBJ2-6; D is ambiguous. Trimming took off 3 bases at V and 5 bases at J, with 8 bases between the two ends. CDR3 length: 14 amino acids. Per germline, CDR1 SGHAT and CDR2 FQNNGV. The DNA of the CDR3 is TGTGCCAGCAGCTTCTCCGGTTGGGCCAACGTCCTGACTTTC. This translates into CASSFSGWANVLTF.

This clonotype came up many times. The CDR3 coding sequence is TGTGCCAGCAGCCCGGGACACTCGTCCTACGAGCAGTACTTC. It codes for CASSPGHSSYEQYF. The rearrangement uses TRBV11-2 and TRBJ2-7, with D possibly matching TRBD1 (6 bases). With 5 bases removed from V and 1 base from J, the gap between germline ends came to 12 bases. This CDR3 has 14 amino acids. Germline CDR1 SGHAT, CDR2 FQNNGV.

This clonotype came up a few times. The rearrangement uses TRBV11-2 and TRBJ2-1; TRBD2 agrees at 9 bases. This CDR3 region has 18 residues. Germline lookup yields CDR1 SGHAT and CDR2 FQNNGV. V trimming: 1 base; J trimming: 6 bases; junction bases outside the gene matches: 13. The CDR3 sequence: CASSLGRGRVSHGNEQFF. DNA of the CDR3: TGTGCCAGCAGCTTAGGACGCGGGAGGGTTTCCCATGGCAATGAGCAGTTCTTC. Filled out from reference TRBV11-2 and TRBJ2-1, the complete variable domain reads EAGVAQSPRYKIIEKRQSVAFWCNPISGHATLYWYQQILGQGPKLLIQFQNNGVVDDSQLPKDRFSAERLKGVDSTLKIQPAKLEDSAVYLCASSLGRGRVSHGNEQFFGPGTRLTVL.

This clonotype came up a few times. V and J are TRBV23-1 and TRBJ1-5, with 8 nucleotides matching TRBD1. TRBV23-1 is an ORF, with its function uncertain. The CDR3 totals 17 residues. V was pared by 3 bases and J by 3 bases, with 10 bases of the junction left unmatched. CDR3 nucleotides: TGCGCCAGCAGTCATTCGGGACAGGTCCACGCCAATCAGCCCCAGCATTTT. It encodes CASSHSGQVHANQPQHF.

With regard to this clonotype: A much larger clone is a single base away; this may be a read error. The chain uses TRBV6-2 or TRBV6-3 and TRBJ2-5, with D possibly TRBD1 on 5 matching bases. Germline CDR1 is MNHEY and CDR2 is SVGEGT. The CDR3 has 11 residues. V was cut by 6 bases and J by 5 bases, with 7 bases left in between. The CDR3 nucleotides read TGTGCCAGCAGCCACAGGGAGACCCAGTACTTC. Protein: CASSHRETQYF.

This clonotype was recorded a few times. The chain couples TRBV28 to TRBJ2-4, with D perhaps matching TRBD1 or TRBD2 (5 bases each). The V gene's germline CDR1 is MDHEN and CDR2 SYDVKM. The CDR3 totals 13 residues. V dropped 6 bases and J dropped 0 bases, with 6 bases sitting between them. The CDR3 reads CASRGTAKNIQYF. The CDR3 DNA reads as TGTGCCAGCAGGGGGACAGCCAAAAACATTCAGTACTTC.

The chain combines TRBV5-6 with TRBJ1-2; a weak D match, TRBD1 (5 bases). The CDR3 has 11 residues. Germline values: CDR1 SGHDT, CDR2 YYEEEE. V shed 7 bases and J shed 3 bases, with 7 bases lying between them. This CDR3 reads CASGGDYGYTF. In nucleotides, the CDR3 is TGTGCCAGCGGGGGAGACTATGGCTACACCTTC.

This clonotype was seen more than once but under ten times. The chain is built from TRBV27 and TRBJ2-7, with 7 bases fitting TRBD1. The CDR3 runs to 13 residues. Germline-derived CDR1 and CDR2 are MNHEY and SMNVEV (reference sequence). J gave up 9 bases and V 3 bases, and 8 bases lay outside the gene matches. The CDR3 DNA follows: TGTGCCAGCAGTTTGACAGGGAACTTACCGCAGTACTTC. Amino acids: CASSLTGNLPQYF.

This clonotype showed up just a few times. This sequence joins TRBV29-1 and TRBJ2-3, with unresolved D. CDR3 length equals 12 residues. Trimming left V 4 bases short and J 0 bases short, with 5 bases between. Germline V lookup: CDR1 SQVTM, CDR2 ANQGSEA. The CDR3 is CSVALSTDTQYF. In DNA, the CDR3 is TGCAGCGTTGCCCTTAGCACAGATACGCAGTATTTT.

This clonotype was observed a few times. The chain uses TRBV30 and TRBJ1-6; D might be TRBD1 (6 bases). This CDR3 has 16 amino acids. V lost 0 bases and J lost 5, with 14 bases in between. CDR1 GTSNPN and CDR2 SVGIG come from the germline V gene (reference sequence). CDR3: CAWSVSGAKNNSPLHF. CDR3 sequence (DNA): TGTGCCTGGAGTGTTTCAGGGGCTAAGAATAATTCACCCCTCCACTTT. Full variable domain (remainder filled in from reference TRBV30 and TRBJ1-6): SQTIHQWPATLVQPVGSPLSLECTVEGTSNPNLYWYRQAAGRGLQLLFYSVGIGQISSEVPQNLSASRPQDRQFILSSKKLLLSDSGFYLCAWSVSGAKNNSPLHFGNGTRLTVT.

The CDR3 nucleotides read TGTGCCACACGACAGCTAGCCAAAAACATTCAGTACTTC. Translation gives CATRQLAKNIQYF. V is TRBV6-6 and J is TRBJ2-4; D might be TRBD1 (5 bases). CDR3 length equals 13 residues. Germline CDR1 is MNHNY and CDR2 is SVGAGI (reference sequence). V was shortened by 10 bases and J by 0 bases, with 10 bases between the two germline ends.

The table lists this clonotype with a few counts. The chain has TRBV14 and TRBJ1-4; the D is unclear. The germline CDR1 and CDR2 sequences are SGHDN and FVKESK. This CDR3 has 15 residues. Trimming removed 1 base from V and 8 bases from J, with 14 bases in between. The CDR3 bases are TGTGCCAGCAGCCAAGGAGCAGCAGTTGGAGAAAAACTGTTTTTT. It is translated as CASSQGAAVGEKLFF.

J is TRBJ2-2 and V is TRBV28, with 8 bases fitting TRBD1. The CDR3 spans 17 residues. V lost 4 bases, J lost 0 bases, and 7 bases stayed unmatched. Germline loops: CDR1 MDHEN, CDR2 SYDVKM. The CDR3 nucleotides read TGTGCCAGCAGTTGGCATGGACAGGGCGCGAACACCGGGGAGCTGTTTTTT. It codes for CASSWHGQGANTGELFF.

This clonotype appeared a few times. CDR3 nucleotides: TGTGCCAGCAGTACCACTTCCCGGCCTTCCTACGAGCAGTACTTC. It codes for CASSTTSRPSYEQYF. The chain employs TRBV6-2 or TRBV6-3 and TRBJ2-7, with unresolved D. Trimming removed 5 bases at V and 1 base at J, with 15 bases between. This CDR3 contains 15 residues. Looked up from germline, CDR1 is MNHEY and CDR2 is SVGEGT.

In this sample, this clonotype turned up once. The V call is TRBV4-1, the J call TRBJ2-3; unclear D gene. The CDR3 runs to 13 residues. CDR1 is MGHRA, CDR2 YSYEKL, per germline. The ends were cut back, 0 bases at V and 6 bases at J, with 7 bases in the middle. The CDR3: CASSQDPGDTQYF. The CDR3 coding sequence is TGCGCCAGCAGCCAAGATCCAGGCGATACGCAGTATTTT.